The 7 T cell receptor beta chains given below trace back to one sample, sequenced in a study of blood T cell repertoires in COVID-19. Profiled with immunoSEQ multiplex PCR; TCRdb holds only in-frame clones, not every one. In the table there are about 120,000 clones, about 88% of which are singletons. Sequenced input: peripheral blood. The receptors shown here come from a human donor in a cohort sampled during active COVID-19.

As concerns this clone: Other nucleotide sequences in the sample specify the same CDR3. The chain couples TRBV12-3 or TRBV12-4 to TRBJ2-3; D ambiguous. The CDR3 has 13 residues. Trimming removed 6 bases from V and 0 bases from J, with 7 bases in between. CDR3 region: CASRARSTDTQYF. DNA of the CDR3: TGTGCCAGCAGGGCCAGGAGCACAGATACGCAGTATTTT.

This clone occurred once. This chain joins TRBV28 and TRBJ2-1; 10 nucleotides match TRBD2. V lost 6 bases, J lost 5 bases, and 7 bases stayed unmatched. There are 15 residues in the CDR3. Per germline, CDR1 MDHEN and CDR2 SYDVKM. CDR3 protein: CASRSGTSVNNEQFF. Here the CDR3 DNA reads TGTGCCAGCAGGTCCGGGACTAGCGTAAACAATGAGCAGTTCTTC.

The chain combines TRBV28 with TRBJ2-1; no clear D. The germline CDR1 and CDR2 sequences are MDHEN and SYDVKM. The CDR3 loop spans 15 amino acids. The V and J ends lost 0 bases and 9 bases respectively, with 15 bases between them. CDR3 coding DNA: TGTGCCAGCAGTTTATGGCAAACGTATGGCAGTGAGCAGTTCTTC. This translates into CASSLWQTYGSEQFF.

This clone was seen only once. This chain joins TRBV6-5 and TRBJ1-2, with D uncertain. In germline, CDR1 is MNHEY, CDR2 SVGAGI. The length of the CDR3 is 14 residues. The ends were cut back, 2 bases at V and 1 base at J, with 8 bases in the middle. The DNA of the CDR3 is TGTGCCAGCAGTTACCGGTCGGGTAACTATGGCTACACCTTC. It is translated as CASSYRSGNYGYTF.

The V gene is TRBV23-1, the J gene TRBJ2-7; D gene unclear. TRBV23-1 is assigned to the ORF class and has an uncertain function. V lost 4 bases and J lost 7, with 11 bases in between. CDR3 length: 12 residues. The CDR3 spells CASSPLETEQYF. The CDR3 coding sequence is TGCGCCAGCAGTCCGTTAGAGACTGAGCAGTACTTC.

The count of this clone is one. V usage is TRBV5-6 and J usage is TRBJ2-1; D is perhaps TRBD2 (6 bases). V was trimmed by 4 bases and J by 0 bases, leaving 11 bases between them. The germline CDR1 and CDR2 sequences are SGHDT and YYEEEE. The CDR3 sequence is 15 residues long. The CDR3 nucleotides are TGTGCCAGCAGCCGGGACGGGAGCTCCTACAATGAGCAGTTCTTC. Encoded protein: CASSRDGSSYNEQFF.

The chain has TRBV6-5 and TRBJ2-1; weak D call: TRBD2 (5 bases). CDR3 length: 15 amino acids. The ends were cut back, 0 bases at V and 2 bases at J, with 8 bases in the middle. Germline CDR1 and CDR2: MNHEY and SVGAGI. The CDR3 loop is CASSYSGGPYNEQFF. The CDR3 coding sequence is TGTGCCAGCAGTTACTCTGGCGGGCCCTACAATGAGCAGTTCTTC.